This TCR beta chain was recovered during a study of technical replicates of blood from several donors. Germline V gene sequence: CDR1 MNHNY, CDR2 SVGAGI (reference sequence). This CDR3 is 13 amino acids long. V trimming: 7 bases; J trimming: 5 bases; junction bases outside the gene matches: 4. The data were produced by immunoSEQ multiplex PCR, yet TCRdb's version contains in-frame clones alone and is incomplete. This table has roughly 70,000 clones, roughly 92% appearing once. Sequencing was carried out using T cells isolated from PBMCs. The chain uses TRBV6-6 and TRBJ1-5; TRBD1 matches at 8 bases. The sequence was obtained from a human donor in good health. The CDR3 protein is CASNGQGDQPQHF. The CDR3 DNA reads TGTGCCAGCAATGGACAGGGCGATCAGCCCCAGCATTTT.